This T cell receptor beta chain was captured in a study of T cell responses to AZD1222 COVID-19 vaccine. Study conclusions and caveats: Following two doses of AZD1222, Spike-specific TCR breadth and depth rose.

Assay: immunoSEQ multiplex PCR; the TCRdb copy retains only in-frame clones and omits some. The sample includes some 140,000 clones, about 92% seen only once; the top ten take around 18%. On this clone itself: What it binds is not known.

The sequencing used peripheral blood, collected on day 0 of AZD1222 vaccination. The clonotype was recovered from an adult in good health.

CDR3 protein: CASSRNSPLHF. As DNA, the CDR3 is TGTGCCAGCAGCCGGAATTCACCCCTCCACTTT. V and J are TRBV7-2 and TRBJ1-6; D not certain. V lost 5 bases, J lost 7 bases, and 3 bases lay in between. The CDR3 contains 11 residues. Germline V gene lookup returns CDR1 SGHTA and CDR2 FQGNSA.